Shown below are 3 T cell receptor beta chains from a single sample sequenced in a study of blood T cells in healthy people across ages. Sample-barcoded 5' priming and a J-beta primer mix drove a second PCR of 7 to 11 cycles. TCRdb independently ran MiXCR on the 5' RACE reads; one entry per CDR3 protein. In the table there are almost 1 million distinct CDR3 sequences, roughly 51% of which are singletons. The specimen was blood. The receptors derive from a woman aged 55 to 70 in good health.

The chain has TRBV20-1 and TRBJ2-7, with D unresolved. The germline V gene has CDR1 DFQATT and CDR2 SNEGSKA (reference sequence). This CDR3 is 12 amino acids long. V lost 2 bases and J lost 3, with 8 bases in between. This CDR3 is CSARRDVYEQYF. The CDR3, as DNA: TGCAGTGCTAGAAGAGACGTCTACGAGCAGTACTTC.

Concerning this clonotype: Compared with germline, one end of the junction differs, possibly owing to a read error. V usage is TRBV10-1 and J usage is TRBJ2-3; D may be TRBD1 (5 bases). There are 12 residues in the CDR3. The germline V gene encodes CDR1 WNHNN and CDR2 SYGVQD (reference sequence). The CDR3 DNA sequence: TGCGCCAGCAGGGAGTCAGGGGATACGCAGTATTTT. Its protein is CASRESGDTQYF.

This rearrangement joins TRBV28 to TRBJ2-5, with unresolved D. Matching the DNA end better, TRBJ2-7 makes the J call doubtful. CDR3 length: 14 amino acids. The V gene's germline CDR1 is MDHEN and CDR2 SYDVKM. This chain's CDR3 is CASSFTLNHYEQYF. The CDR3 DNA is TGTGCCAGCAGTTTTACCCTTAATCACTACGAGCAGTACTTC.